The rows below give T cell receptor beta chains drawn from one sample of a study of graft-versus-host responses after intestinal transplantation. Sequenced by immunoSEQ multiplex PCR; TCRdb stores in-frame clones only, minus some. The repertoire has around 4,000 clones, around a fifth of them found once; the top ten carry less than 5.5%. The sample consisted of alloreactive CD4+ T cells from a mixed lymphocyte reaction culture, taken before transplantation. These receptors all come from a human patient who was an organ donor for intestinal transplantation. CDR3s include the opening cysteine and the closing phenylalanine or tryptophan. Each record gives: CDR3 protein, V gene, clone size. Only part of the rows carry a size: once, few, many, or a class if the clone is expanded.

CDR3 protein: CASSRTGENGELFF; V gene: TRBV19; clone size: medium-sized
CDR3 protein: CAWMTGGSSTDTQYF; V gene: TRBV30; clone size: few
CDR3 protein: CSAQGKEKLFF; V gene: TRBV20-1; clone size: medium-sized
CDR3 protein: CASSLAGEGRLYTF; V gene: TRBV5-1; clone size: many
CDR3 protein: CASRVQGMNTEAFF; V gene: TRBV2; clone size: once
CDR3 protein: CASSGSGDGTGELFF; V gene: TRBV5-1; clone size: medium-sized
CDR3 protein: CASSLRFGTSGFF; V gene: TRBV7-2; clone size: medium-sized
CDR3 protein: CASSEVIGPINQPQHF; V gene: TRBV6-1; clone size: medium-sized
CDR3 protein: CASSLGGPYAGGLTDTQYF; V gene: TRBV5-4; clone size: few
CDR3 protein: CASSWDRRGTEAFF; V gene: TRBV27; clone size: medium-sized
CDR3 protein: CATSLNRDPSYNEQFF; V gene: TRBV15; clone size: -
CDR3 protein: CASSGQGASLYNEQFF; V gene: TRBV5-4; clone size: few
CDR3 protein: CASSYPTDYGVYTF; V gene: TRBV28; clone size: few
CDR3 protein: CASENSGDSGQPQHF; V gene: TRBV7-9; clone size: -
CDR3 protein: CASSLDRIGTDTQYF; V gene: TRBV7-2; clone size: few
CDR3 protein: CASSLAARPNRYSGNTIYF; V gene: TRBV7-7; clone size: -
CDR3 protein: CASSLAGNSNTEAFF; V gene: TRBV11-2; clone size: few
CDR3 protein: CASSLSGVNSPLHF; V gene: TRBV7-9; clone size: few
CDR3 protein: CASSYSAGGAQKQFF; V gene: TRBV6-5; clone size: few
CDR3 protein: CASSSQGLSVNTEAFF; V gene: TRBV7-8; clone size: -
CDR3 protein: CASSLTGGNEKLFF; V gene: TRBV28; clone size: medium-sized
CDR3 protein: CASSLGQGGNTIYF; V gene: TRBV7-4; clone size: -
CDR3 protein: CATGQILNTEAFF; V gene: TRBV4-2; clone size: many
CDR3 protein: CAGDREVRGNTIYF; V gene: TRBV6-1; clone size: large
CDR3 protein: CASSILGTGSNQPQHF; V gene: TRBV19; clone size: -
CDR3 protein: CASSPQSTDTQYF; V gene: TRBV28; clone size: once
CDR3 protein: CASSRHRLNTEAFF; V gene: TRBV5-6; clone size: -
CDR3 protein: CASSQGLAAQETQYF; V gene: TRBV7-9; clone size: -
CDR3 protein: CASSISGVSYNEQFF; V gene: TRBV19; clone size: medium-sized
CDR3 protein: CASSGGPKGTEAFF; V gene: TRBV6-1; clone size: few
CDR3 protein: CASSLQVYGYTF; V gene: TRBV11-2; clone size: few
CDR3 protein: CASSEAYRAANTGELFF; V gene: TRBV25-1; clone size: few
CDR3 protein: CASSLRGHETQYF; V gene: TRBV5-1; clone size: medium-sized
CDR3 protein: CASSLGRGYTEAFF; V gene: TRBV11-3; clone size: -
CDR3 protein: CASSLIAGELFF; V gene: TRBV5-4; clone size: medium-sized
CDR3 protein: CASSQVTGRRATNEKLFF; V gene: TRBV4-2; clone size: medium-sized
CDR3 protein: CSVGESYNSPLHF; V gene: TRBV29-1; clone size: -
CDR3 protein: CASSEGAWHGYTF; V gene: TRBV2; clone size: medium-sized
CDR3 protein: CASSQDSTGTGYTF; V gene: TRBV5-4; clone size: few
CDR3 protein: CASSTGGGSYNEQFF; V gene: TRBV19; clone size: few
CDR3 protein: CASSLGRGGYNEQFF; V gene: TRBV5-5; clone size: few
CDR3 protein: CASSLGQTYGYTF; V gene: TRBV5-4; clone size: medium-sized
CDR3 protein: CASSISTGGTPGTDTQYF; V gene: TRBV19; clone size: -
CDR3 protein: CASSFSGNTDTQYF; V gene: TRBV7-9; clone size: -
CDR3 protein: CASSGDWDTEAFF; V gene: TRBV19; clone size: few
CDR3 protein: CASSYSREKLFF; V gene: TRBV6-5; clone size: medium-sized
CDR3 protein: CATSRTGGWNTEAFF; V gene: TRBV15; clone size: few
CDR3 protein: CASSPRDTNTEAFF; V gene: TRBV18; clone size: -
CDR3 protein: CASSGRREGEQFF; V gene: TRBV7-2; clone size: medium-sized